This TCR beta chain was sequenced in a study of T cells in Graves' hyperthyroidism and ophthalmopathy. To note about this clonotype: Antigen specificity is unknown. Since no conserved phenylalanine or tryptophan closes the CDR3, a read error is the likely cause. The DNA is left out, because the CDR3 cannot be placed on it with certainty; the CDR3 is given as TCRdb lists it.

Researchers barred patients who had uncontrolled infection, other autoimmune disease, pregnancy or lactation. The CDR3 spans 16 residues, counting both ends. Findings and limits, study-wide: Ophthalmopathy was predicted by the model a median of about 6.7 months ahead of onset. Blood also carried most thyroid clonotypes expanded above 0.001.

Regions amplified from RNA transcripts were the TCR beta CDR3 regions. Carried out on the TCR CDR3, a first-round RT-PCR used the HTBI primer set. TCRdb reprocessed the multiplex PCR reads via MiXCR and lists one record per CDR3 protein. The sample lists roughly 57,000 distinct CDR3 sequences; roughly 50% were seen once. Sequencing used blood. V gene TRBV12-3 or TRBV12-4 combines with J gene TRBJ2-1; the DNA was not compared with TRBD1, the D call given in the table. This clonotype originated in a woman aged 60-75 years with Graves' ophthalmopathy. The CDR3 sequence: CASSLHDRGLGYTFGS.